This T cell receptor (beta chain) was recovered during a study of graft-versus-host responses after intestinal transplantation. Overall study context: Each recipient received anti-thymocyte globulin induction, then tacrolimus and steroids for 3 to 4 years.

The CDR3 contains 12 residues. CDR1 and CDR2 from the germline V gene are SGHAT and FQNNGV. The V end was cut by 5 bases, the J end by 7 bases, with 6 bases between. Intraepithelial lymphocytes and lamina propria lymphocytes were released through processing of graft tissue. Study outcomes and limitations: Present in recipient marrow, GvH clones included some that appeared first in ileum or blood.

Libraries were prepared by immunoSEQ multiplex PCR; TCRdb keeps only in-frame clonotypes and omits some of them. The data hold about 9,600 clones, with 60% to 85% observed a single time. To note about this clone: Its antigen is unidentified.

The specimen was ileum tissue, collected around 440 days after intestinal transplantation. The chain is built from TRBV11-2 and TRBJ1-6; no definite D call. The source is a human patient who received an intestinal transplant, so some T cells may come from the graft donor. CDR3 sequence (DNA): TGTGCCAGCAGCCGACTCAATTCACCCCTCCACTTT. Encoded protein: CASSRLNSPLHF. Combining the CDR3 with reference TRBV11-2 and TRBJ1-6 gives the whole variable domain EAGVAQSPRYKIIEKRQSVAFWCNPISGHATLYWYQQILGQGPKLLIQFQNNGVVDDSQLPKDRFSAERLKGVDSTLKIQPAKLEDSAVYLCASSRLNSPLHFGNGTRLTVT.